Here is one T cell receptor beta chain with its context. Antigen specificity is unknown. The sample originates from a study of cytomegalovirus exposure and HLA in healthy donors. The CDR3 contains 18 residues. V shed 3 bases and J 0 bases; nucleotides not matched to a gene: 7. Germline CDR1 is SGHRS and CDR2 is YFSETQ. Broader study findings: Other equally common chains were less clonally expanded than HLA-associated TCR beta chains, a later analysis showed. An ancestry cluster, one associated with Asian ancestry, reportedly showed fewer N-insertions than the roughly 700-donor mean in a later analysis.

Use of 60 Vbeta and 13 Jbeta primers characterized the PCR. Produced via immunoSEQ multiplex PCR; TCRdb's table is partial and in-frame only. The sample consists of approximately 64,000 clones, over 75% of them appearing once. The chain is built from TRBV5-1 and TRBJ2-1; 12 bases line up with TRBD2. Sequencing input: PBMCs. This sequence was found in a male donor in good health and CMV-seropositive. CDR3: CASSSLAGGPSSYNEQFF. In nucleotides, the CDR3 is TGCGCCAGCAGCTCGCTAGCGGGGGGGCCTAGCTCCTACAATGAGCAGTTCTTC. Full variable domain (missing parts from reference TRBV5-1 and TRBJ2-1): KAGVTQTPRYLIKTRGQQVTLSCSPISGHRSVSWYQQTPGQGLQFLFEYFSETQRNKGNFPGRFSGRQFSNSRSEMNVSTLELGDSALYLCASSSLAGGPSSYNEQFFGPGTRLTVL.